This T cell receptor beta chain was captured in a study of naive CD8 T cells in extremely preterm neonates. Study-level results: Preterm infants showed shorter CDR3s, fewer N additions and less trimming than older groups.

The CDR3 contains 13 residues. From germline, CDR1 is SQVTM and CDR2 ANQGSEA. V gave up 0 bases and J gave up 11 bases, with 16 bases separating them. Concerning this clone itself: Antigen: not known.

Some clones are missing from TCRdb's copy, which holds only in-frame ones; the method was immunoSEQ multiplex PCR. This table holds around 4,000 clones, 95% to 98% found once. Live Annexin V-negative naive CD3+CD8+CD45RA+CCR7+ T cells were sorted. This sequence was found in a human donor in good health. What was sequenced was naive CD8+ T cells from blood. This chain connects TRBV29-1 to TRBJ1-1; perhaps TRBD1 as D (6 bases). DNA for the CDR3: TGCAGCGTTGAAGATAAGAGGGGGTCGGGGGCTTTCTTT. Protein product: CSVEDKRGSGAFF. Combining the CDR3 with reference TRBV29-1 and TRBJ1-1 gives the whole variable domain SAVISQKPSRDICQRGTSLTIQCQVDSQVTMMFWYRQQPGQSLTLIATANQGSEATYESGFVIDKFPISRPNLTFSTLTVSNMSPEDSSIYLCSVEDKRGSGAFFGQGTRLTVV.